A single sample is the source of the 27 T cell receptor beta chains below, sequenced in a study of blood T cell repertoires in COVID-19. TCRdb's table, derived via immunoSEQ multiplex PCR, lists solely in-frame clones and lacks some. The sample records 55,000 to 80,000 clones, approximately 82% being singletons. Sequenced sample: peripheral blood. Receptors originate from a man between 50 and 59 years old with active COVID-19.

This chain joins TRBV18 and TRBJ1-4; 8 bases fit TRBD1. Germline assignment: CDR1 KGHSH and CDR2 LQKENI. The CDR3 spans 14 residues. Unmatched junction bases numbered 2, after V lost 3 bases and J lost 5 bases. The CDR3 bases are TGTGCCAGCTCACCGGACAGGGCAAATGAAAAACTGTTTTTT. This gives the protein CASSPDRANEKLFF.

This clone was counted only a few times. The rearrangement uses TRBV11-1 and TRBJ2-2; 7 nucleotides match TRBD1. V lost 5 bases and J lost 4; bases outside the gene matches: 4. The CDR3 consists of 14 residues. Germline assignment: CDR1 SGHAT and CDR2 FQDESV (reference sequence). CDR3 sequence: CASSPRGTTGELFF. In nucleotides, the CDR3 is TGTGCCAGCAGCCCCAGGGGGACCACCGGGGAGCTGTTTTTT.

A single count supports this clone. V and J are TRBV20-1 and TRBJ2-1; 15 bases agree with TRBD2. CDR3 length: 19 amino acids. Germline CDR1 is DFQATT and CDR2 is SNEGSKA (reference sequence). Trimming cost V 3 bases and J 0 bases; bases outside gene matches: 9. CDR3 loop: CSASIRGLAGGASYNEQFF. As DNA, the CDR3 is TGCAGTGCTAGTATTAGGGGACTAGCGGGGGGTGCCTCCTACAATGAGCAGTTCTTC.

CDR3 amino acids: CASSPWDSNNEQFF. The CDR3 DNA reads TGTGCCAGCAGCCCCTGGGACTCAAATAATGAGCAGTTCTTC. J is TRBJ2-1 and V is TRBV3-1 (or the pseudogene TRBV3-2); D is possibly TRBD2 (6 bases). V lost 4 bases and J lost 7, with 14 bases in between. The germline gives CDR1 LGHDT, CDR2 YNNKEL (reference sequence). The CDR3 loop spans 14 amino acids.

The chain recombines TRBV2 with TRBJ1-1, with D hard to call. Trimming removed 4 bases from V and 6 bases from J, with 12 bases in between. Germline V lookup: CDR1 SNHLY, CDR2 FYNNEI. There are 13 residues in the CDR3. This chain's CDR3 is CASSGARAAEAFF. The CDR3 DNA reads TGTGCCAGCAGTGGGGCGAGAGCAGCTGAAGCTTTCTTT.

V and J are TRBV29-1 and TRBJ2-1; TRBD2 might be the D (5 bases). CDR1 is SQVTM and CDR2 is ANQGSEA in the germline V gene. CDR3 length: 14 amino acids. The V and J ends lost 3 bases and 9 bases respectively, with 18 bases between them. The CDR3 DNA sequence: TGCAGCGTTGAGGTTGGGCCGAGAGGAGGTGAGCAGTTCTTC. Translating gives CSVEVGPRGGEQFF.

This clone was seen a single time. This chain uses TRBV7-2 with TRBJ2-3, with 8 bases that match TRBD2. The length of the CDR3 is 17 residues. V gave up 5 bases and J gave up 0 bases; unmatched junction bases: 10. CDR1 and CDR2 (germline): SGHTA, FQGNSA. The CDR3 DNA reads TGTGCCAGCAGCACGCCGACTAGCGCGACAAGCACAGATACGCAGTATTTT. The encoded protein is CASSTPTSATSTDTQYF.

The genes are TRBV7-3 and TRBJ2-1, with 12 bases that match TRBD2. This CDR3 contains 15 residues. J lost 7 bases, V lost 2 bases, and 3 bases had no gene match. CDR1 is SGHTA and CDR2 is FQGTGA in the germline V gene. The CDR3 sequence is CASSLRTSGNNEQFF. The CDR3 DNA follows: TGTGCCAGCAGCTTACGGACTAGCGGGAATAATGAGCAGTTCTTC.

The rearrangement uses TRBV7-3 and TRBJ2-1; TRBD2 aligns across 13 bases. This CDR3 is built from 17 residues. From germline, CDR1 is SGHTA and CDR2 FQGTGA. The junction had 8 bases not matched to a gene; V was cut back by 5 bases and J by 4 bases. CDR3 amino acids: CASSPRLAGGPYNEQFF. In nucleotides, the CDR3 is TGTGCCAGCAGCCCTCGACTAGCGGGGGGCCCTTACAATGAGCAGTTCTTC.

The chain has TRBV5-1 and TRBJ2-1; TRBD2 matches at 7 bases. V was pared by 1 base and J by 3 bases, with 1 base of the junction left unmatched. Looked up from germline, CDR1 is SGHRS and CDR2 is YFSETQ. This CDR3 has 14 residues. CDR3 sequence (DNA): TGCGCCAGCAGCTTGTGGGAGGGCTACAATGAGCAGTTCTTC. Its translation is CASSLWEGYNEQFF.

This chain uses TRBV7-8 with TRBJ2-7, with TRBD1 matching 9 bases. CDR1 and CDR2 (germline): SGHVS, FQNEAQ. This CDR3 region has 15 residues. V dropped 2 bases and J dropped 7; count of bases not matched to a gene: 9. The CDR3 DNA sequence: TGTGCCAGCAGCTTATACGGGACAGGGTTCGGGGAGCAGTACTTC. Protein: CASSLYGTGFGEQYF.

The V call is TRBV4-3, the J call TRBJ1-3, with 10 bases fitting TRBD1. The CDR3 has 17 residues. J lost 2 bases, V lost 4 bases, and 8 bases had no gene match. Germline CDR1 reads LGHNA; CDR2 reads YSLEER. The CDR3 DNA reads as TGCGCCAGCAGCCTGGACAGGGGGTCGTTTCCTGGAAACACCATATATTTT. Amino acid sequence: CASSLDRGSFPGNTIYF.

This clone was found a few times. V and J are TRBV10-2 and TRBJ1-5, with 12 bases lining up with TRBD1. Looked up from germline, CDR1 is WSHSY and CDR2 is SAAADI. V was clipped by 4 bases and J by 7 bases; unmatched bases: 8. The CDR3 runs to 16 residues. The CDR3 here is CASSAPGQGARQPQHF. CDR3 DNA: TGCGCCAGCAGTGCGCCGGGACAGGGGGCTAGACAGCCCCAGCATTTT.

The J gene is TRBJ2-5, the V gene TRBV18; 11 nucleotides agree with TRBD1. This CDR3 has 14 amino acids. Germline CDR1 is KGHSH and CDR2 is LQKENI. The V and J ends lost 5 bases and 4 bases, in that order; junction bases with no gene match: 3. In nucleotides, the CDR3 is TGTGCCAGCTCATCGGGACAGGGGGGAGAGACCCAGTACTTC. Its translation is CASSSGQGGETQYF.

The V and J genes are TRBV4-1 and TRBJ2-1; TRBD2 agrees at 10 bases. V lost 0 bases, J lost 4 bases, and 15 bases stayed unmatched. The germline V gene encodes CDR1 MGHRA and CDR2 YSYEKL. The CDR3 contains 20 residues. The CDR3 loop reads CASSQDTKGRLAGVYNEQFF. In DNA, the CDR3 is TGCGCCAGCAGCCAAGATACCAAGGGGAGGCTAGCGGGAGTGTACAATGAGCAGTTCTTC.

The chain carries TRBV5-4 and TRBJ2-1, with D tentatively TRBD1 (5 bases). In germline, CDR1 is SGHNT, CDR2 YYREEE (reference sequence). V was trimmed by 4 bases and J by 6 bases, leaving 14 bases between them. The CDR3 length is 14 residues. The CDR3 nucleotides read TGTGCCAGCAGCCAGGGTAGAAGCAGCAATGAGCAGTTCTTC. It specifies CASSQGRSSNEQFF.

The chain's CDR3 is CASSLGQGGEKLFF. The CDR3 DNA reads TGCGCCAGCAGCTTGGGACAGGGTGGCGAAAAACTGTTTTTT. The chain uses TRBV5-1 and TRBJ1-4, with 7 bases matching TRBD1. V gave up 0 bases and J gave up 8 bases; unmatched junction bases: 4. This CDR3 comprises 14 residues. Germline V lookup: CDR1 SGHRS, CDR2 YFSETQ.

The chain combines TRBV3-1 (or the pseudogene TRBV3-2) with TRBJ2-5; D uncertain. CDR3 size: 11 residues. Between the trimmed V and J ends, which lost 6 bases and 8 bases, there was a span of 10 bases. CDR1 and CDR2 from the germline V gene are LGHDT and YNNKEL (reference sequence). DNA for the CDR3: TGTGCCAGCAGTTCCCCGGTTACCCAGTACTTC. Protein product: CASSSPVTQYF.

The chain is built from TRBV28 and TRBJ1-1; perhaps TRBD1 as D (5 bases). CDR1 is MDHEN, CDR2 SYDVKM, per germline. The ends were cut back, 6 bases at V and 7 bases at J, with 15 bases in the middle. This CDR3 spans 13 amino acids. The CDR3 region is CASSPELGVEAFF. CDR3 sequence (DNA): TGTGCCAGCAGCCCTGAGCTAGGGGTTGAAGCTTTCTTT.

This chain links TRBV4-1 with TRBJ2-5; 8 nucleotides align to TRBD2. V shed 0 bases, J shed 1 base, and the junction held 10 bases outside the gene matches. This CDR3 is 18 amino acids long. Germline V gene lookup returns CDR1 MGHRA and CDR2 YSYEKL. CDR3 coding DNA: TGCGCCAGCAGCCAAGATGTGGGGCGGGGGGCTCGCCAAGAGACCCAGTACTTC. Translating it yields CASSQDVGRGARQETQYF.

This chain's CDR3 is CATLTSGGQETQYF. As DNA, the CDR3 is TGTGCCACCCTCACCTCAGGGGGACAAGAGACCCAGTACTTC. The rearrangement links TRBV28 to TRBJ2-5; 7 bases match TRBD1. V lost 10 bases to trimming and J lost 2 bases; unmatched junction nucleotides: 10. Per germline, CDR1 MDHEN and CDR2 SYDVKM. This CDR3 has 14 residues.

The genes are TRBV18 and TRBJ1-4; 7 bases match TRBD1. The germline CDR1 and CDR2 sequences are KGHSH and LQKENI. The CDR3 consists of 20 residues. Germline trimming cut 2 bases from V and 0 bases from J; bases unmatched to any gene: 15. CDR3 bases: TGTGCCAGCTCACCAGGTTTAGGACAGGACTTTATTGCAACTAATGAAAAACTGTTTTTT. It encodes CASSPGLGQDFIATNEKLFF.

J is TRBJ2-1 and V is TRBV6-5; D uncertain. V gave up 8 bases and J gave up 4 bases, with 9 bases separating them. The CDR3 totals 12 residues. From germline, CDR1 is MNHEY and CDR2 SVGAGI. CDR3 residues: CASGDSYNEQFF. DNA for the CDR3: TGTGCCAGCGGCGACTCGTACAATGAGCAGTTCTTC.

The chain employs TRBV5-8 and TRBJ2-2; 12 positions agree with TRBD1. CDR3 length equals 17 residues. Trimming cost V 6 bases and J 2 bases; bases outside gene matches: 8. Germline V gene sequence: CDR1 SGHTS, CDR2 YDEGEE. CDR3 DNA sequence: TGTGCCAGCACCCGGGACAGGGGGCAATTAAACACCGGGGAGCTGTTTTTT. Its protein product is CASTRDRGQLNTGELFF.

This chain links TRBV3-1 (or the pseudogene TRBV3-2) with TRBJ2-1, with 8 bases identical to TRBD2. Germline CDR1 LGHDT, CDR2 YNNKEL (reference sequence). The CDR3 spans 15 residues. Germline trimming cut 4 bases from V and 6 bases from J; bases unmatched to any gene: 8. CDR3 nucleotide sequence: TGTGCCAGCAGCCGATCGGGGGGGCGAGGCAATGAGCAGTTCTTC. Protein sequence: CASSRSGGRGNEQFF.

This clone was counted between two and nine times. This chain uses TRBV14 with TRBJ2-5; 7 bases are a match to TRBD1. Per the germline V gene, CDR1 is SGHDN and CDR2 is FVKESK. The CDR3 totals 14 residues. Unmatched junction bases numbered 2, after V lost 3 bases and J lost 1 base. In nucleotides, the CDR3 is TGTGCCAGCAGCCAGTGGACAGGCCAAGAGACCCAGTACTTC. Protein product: CASSQWTGQETQYF.

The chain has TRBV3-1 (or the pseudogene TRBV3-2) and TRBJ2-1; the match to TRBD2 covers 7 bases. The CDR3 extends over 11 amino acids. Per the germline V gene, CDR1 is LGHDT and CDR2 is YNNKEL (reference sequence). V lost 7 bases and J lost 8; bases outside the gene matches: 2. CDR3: CASTRGDEQFF. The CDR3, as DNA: TGTGCCAGCACCCGGGGGGATGAGCAGTTCTTC.